The entry that follows covers one T cell receptor (beta chain) sequence. Antigen: not known. The data stem from a study of cytomegalovirus exposure and HLA in healthy donors. Study results and caveats: In terms of immune exposure information, only CMV serostatus was available. Researchers reported in a later analysis that a missense DCLRE1C variant was tied to TCR beta V- and J-gene trimming.

Researchers ran the PCR with 60 Vbeta and 13 Jbeta primers. Assay used: immunoSEQ multiplex PCR; TCRdb lists only in-frame clones, some missing. The sample holds 120,000 or so clones; 65% to 80% are singletons and the top ten take roughly 6%. CDR1 SGHNT and CDR2 YYREEE come from the germline V gene (reference sequence). Trimming cost V 3 bases and J 7 bases; bases outside gene matches: 9. This CDR3 has 16 residues. This clonotype originated in a man aged 25-45 years in good health and CMV-seropositive. The gene calls are TRBV5-4 and TRBJ2-7; 14 nucleotides match TRBD2. Specimen: PBMCs. Written as DNA, the CDR3 is TGTGCCAGCAGCTGGACTAGCGGGGGGCCCTCCGGGGAGCAGTACTTC. Protein: CASSWTSGGPSGEQYF.